This is a list of T cell receptor beta chains from one sample in a study of prognosis after radiotherapy for stage I lung cancer. TCRdb called the multiplex PCR reads again in MiXCR, with one record for every CDR3 protein. This sample has more than 25,000 distinct CDR3 sequences, with around 32% found just once. The sequencing used PBMCs, collected before or after stereotactic body radiation therapy (not recorded which). Receptors originate from a donor aged 50 or older with non-small cell lung cancer. Each CDR3 is given with its conserved first and last residue. A D gene is named only where the DNA matches it firmly. Clone sizes are given selectively: once, few, many, or a class where the clone is expanded.

abundance,d_gene,v_gene,j_gene,len,CDR3aa,CDR3nt
many,TRBD2,TRBV29-1,TRBJ2-5,14,CSVVGTRVEETQYF,TGCAGCGTTGTAGGGACTAGGGTTGAAGAGACCCAGTACTTC
many,TRBD2,TRBV20-1,TRBJ2-3,16,CSAERRLAGVVDTQYF,TGCAGTGCAGAGAGGAGACTAGCGGGAGTAGTAGATACGCAGTATTTT
many,TRBD1,TRBV2,TRBJ2-4,13,CASSPGTGDIQYF,TGTGCCAGCAGTCCCGGGACAGGGGACATTCAGTACTTC
medium-sized,TRBD2,TRBV28,TRBJ2-7,13,CASRGGRAYEQYF,TGTGCCAGCAGGGGCGGGAGGGCCTACGAGCAGTACTTC
many,-,TRBV27,TRBJ1-2,12,CASSVLGGGYTF,TGTGCCAGCAGTGTTCTAGGGGGTGGCTACACCTTC
-,-,TRBV6-4,TRBJ1-6,15,CASSVTSSYNSPLHF,TGTGCCAGCAGTGTAACGAGCTCCTATAATTCACCCCTCCACTTT
many,-,TRBV7-9,TRBJ1-2,15,CASSPHNLDIYGYTF,TGTGCCAGCAGCCCGCATAACCTCGACATTTATGGCTACACCTTC
many,-,TRBV27,TRBJ2-1,16,CASSFWQASSYNEQFF,TGTGCCAGCAGTTTTTGGCAGGCCTCCTCCTACAATGAGCAGTTCTTC
many,TRBD1,TRBV24-1,TRBJ2-7,14,CATSGGQGNDEQYF,TGTGCCACCAGTGGAGGACAGGGGAACGACGAGCAGTACTTC
many,-,TRBV2,TRBJ2-5,13,CASKRLVYETQYF,TGTGCCAGTAAGAGACTAGTTTACGAGACCCAGTACTTC